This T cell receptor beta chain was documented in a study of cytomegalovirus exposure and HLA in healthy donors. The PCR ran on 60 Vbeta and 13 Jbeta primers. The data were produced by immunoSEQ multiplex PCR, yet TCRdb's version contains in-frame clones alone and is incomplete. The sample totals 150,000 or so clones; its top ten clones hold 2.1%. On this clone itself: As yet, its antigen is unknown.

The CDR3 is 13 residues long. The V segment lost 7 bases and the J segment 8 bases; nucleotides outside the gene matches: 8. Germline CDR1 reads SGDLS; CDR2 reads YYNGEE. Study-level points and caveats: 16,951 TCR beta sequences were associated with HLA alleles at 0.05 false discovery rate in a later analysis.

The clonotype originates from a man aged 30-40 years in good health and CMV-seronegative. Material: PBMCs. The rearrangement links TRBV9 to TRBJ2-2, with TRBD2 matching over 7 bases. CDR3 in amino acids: CASRAGVQGELFF. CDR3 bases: TGTGCCAGCCGGGCGGGAGTACAAGGGGAGCTGTTTTTT.